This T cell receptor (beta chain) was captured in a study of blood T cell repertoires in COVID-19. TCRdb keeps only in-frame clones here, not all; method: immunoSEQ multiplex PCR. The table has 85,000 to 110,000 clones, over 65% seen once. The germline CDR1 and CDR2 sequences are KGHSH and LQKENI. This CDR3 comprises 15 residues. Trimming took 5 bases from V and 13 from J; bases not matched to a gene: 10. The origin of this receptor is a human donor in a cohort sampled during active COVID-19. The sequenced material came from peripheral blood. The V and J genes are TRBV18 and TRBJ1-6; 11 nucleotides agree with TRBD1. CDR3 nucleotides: TGTGCCAGCTCATCGGGACAGGGGGAAAAATTCCCCCTCCACTTT. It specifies CASSSGQGEKFPLHF.